This entry concerns a single T cell receptor (beta chain). This entry belongs to a study of blood T cell repertoires in COVID-19. Germline CDR1 and CDR2: SGHRS and YFSETQ. J lost 0 bases, V lost 4 bases, and 1 base had no gene match. CDR3 length equals 15 residues. The data were produced by immunoSEQ multiplex PCR, yet TCRdb's version contains in-frame clones alone and is incomplete. Of over 450,000 clones in the sample, less than 90% were seen once. The V and J genes are TRBV5-1 and TRBJ2-1; 10 positions match TRBD2. Sequenced input: peripheral blood. The source is a woman in her forties or fifties with COVID-19, enrolled during active disease. DNA for the CDR3: TGCGCCAGCAGCCAGCGGGGGGGCTCCTACAATGAGCAGTTCTTC. This translates into CASSQRGGSYNEQFF.